One and the same sample provided the 15 T cell receptor beta chains below, sequenced in a study of early T cells in non-severe SARS-CoV-2 infection. TCRdb itself ran the 5' RACE reads through MiXCR, one entry per CDR3 protein. The table has about 61,000 distinct CDR3 sequences, roughly 8.8% seen once. The sample consisted of whole blood. The receptors come from an adult who was a healthcare worker with PCR-confirmed SARS-CoV-2 infection or an uninfected control (not recorded which).

The chain joins TRBV6-6 to TRBJ2-7; D is unclear. This CDR3 is 13 amino acids long. Per the germline V gene, CDR1 is MNHNY and CDR2 is SVGAGI (reference sequence). V dropped 4 bases and J dropped 4 bases, with 11 bases sitting between them. Written as DNA, the CDR3 is TGTGCCAGCAGTTTGGAAACCCCTTACGAGCAGTACGTC. Its protein is CASSLETPYEQYV.

The sample holds a few counts of this clonotype. The chain is built from TRBV12-3 or TRBV12-4 and TRBJ1-1; 7 bases are a match to TRBD1. The CDR3 consists of 15 residues. V lost 6 bases, J lost 1 base, and 8 bases stayed unmatched. The CDR3 DNA reads as TGTGCCAGCAGCCCCCGACAGGGACCGAACACTGAAGCTTTCTTT. Amino acids: CASSPRQGPNTEAFF.

This chain links TRBV18 with TRBJ2-3; D unclear. Trimming left V 1 base short and J 6 bases short, with 5 bases between. Per the germline V gene, CDR1 is KGHSH and CDR2 is LQKENI. CDR3 size: 12 residues. The CDR3 region is CASSPQGDTQYF. The CDR3, as DNA: TGTGCCAGCTCACCACAAGGCGATACGCAGTATTTT.

The CDR3 spells CSARPQTGMETQYF. The CDR3 DNA follows: TGCAGTGCTAGACCACAGACAGGGATGGAGACCCAGTACTTC. The V call is TRBV20-1, the J call TRBJ2-5; 7 nucleotides agree with TRBD1. J lost 5 bases, V lost 2 bases, and 8 bases had no gene match. CDR3 length equals 14 residues. CDR1 DFQATT and CDR2 SNEGSKA come from the germline V gene (reference sequence).

This clonotype was found a few times. V is TRBV2 and J is TRBJ2-5, with D perhaps TRBD2 (6 bases). Trimming stripped 3 bases from V and 5 bases from J, with 25 bases between. The CDR3 sequence is 18 residues long. Germline CDR1 and CDR2: SNHLY and FYNNEI. The CDR3 reads CASSDPRVRGREVETQYF. The CDR3 DNA sequence: TGTGCCAGCAGTGATCCTAGAGTCCGTGGCAGGGAGGTCGAGACCCAGTACTTC.

The chain employs TRBV11-2 and TRBJ2-1, with a weak D call TRBD1 (5 bases). The CDR3 totals 17 residues. Germline assignment: CDR1 SGHAT and CDR2 FQNNGV. Trimming took 5 bases from V and 8 from J, leaving 25 bases between them. The CDR3 sequence: CASSSVMGLKIRYEQFF. CDR3 sequence (DNA): TGTGCCAGCAGCAGCGTGATGGGGCTTAAGATTAGGTATGAGCAGTTCTTC.

This clonotype was recorded many times. This chain's CDR3 is CATSSSKGYVENIQYF. For the CDR3, the DNA is TGTGCCACCAGCAGCTCCAAGGGGTATGTGGAAAACATTCAGTACTTC. This rearrangement joins TRBV15 to TRBJ2-4, with D possibly being TRBD1 (5 bases). This CDR3 is 16 amino acids long. Germline assignment: CDR1 LNHNV and CDR2 YYDKDF (reference sequence). V dropped 3 bases and J dropped 5 bases, with 17 bases sitting between them. The variable domain in full, completed from reference TRBV15 and TRBJ2-4, reads DAMVIQNPRYQVTQFGKPVTLSCSQTLNHNVMYWYQQKSSQAPKLLFHYYDKDFNNEADTPDNFQSRRPNTSFCFLDIRSPGLGDTAMYLCATSSSKGYVENIQYFGAGTRLSVL.

This clonotype was observed a few times. The J gene is TRBJ2-3, the V gene TRBV29-1; maybe TRBD1 (7 bases). This CDR3 has 14 residues. Germline CDR1 and CDR2: SQVTM and ANQGSEA. V shed 6 bases and J shed 2 bases, with 15 bases lying between them. CDR3 sequence reads: CSVRGRGNTDTQYF. The CDR3 DNA sequence: TGCAGCGTGAGGGGGCGGGGTAACACAGATACGCAGTATTTT.

The sample holds many counts of this clonotype. The chain couples TRBV6-6 to TRBJ1-1; tentative D call: TRBD1 (5 bases). In germline, CDR1 is MNHNY, CDR2 SVGAGI (reference sequence). Deletions cut 7 bases from V and 11 bases from J, with 23 bases between. The length of the CDR3 is 14 residues. The CDR3 coding sequence is TGTGCCAGCACACGAGGGCGGGGCGTACAAGGGGCTTTCTTT. Protein product: CASTRGRGVQGAFF.

The CDR3 reads CAISSSDREQFF. CDR3 nucleotide sequence: TGTGCCATCAGTAGCAGCGACCGTGAGCAGTTCTTC. The chain joins TRBV10-3 to TRBJ2-1; D unclear. This CDR3 has 12 amino acids. The germline V gene encodes CDR1 ENHRY and CDR2 SYGVKD. With 5 bases removed from V and 9 bases from J, the gap between germline ends came to 11 bases.

This clonotype was picked up a small number of times. Relative to the germline gene, one junction end is altered; a read error may explain this. The gene calls are TRBV2 and TRBJ2-4, with 7 bases lining up with TRBD2. In germline, CDR1 is SNHLY, CDR2 FYNNEI. This CDR3 region has 20 residues. Here the CDR3 reads CASSELPRMAGDEAINIQYF. CDR3 in DNA: TGTGCCAGCAGTGAACTCCCTCGGATGGCGGGGGACGAAGCCATAAACATTCAGTACTTC.

V usage is TRBV2 and J usage is TRBJ1-6, with D hard to call. The CDR3 runs to 13 residues. V was clipped by 0 bases and J by 9 bases, with 6 bases between them. Germline loops: CDR1 SNHLY, CDR2 FYNNEI. CDR3 region: CASSEAPTSPLHF. CDR3 DNA: TGTGCCAGCAGTGAAGCACCGACTTCACCCCTCCACTTT.

The chain carries TRBV2 and TRBJ2-2; D unresolved. V was trimmed by 4 bases and J by 6 bases, leaving 12 bases between them. Germline V gene data show CDR1 as SNHLY and CDR2 as FYNNEI. CDR3 length: 14 residues. The CDR3 DNA reads TGTGCCAGCAGTGCTCTAGTCAGTGCCGGGGAGCTGTTTTTT. Protein sequence: CASSALVSAGELFF.

In this sample, this clonotype turned up a few times. The J gene is TRBJ1-2, the V gene TRBV5-5; 9 nucleotides agree with TRBD1. The V and J ends lost 5 bases and 2 bases, in that order; junction bases with no gene match: 19. The CDR3 contains 19 residues. Germline CDR1 SGHKS, CDR2 YYEKEE (reference sequence). CDR3 amino acids: CASRFSQLDRGSKNYGYTF. The CDR3 DNA sequence: TGTGCCAGCAGATTCTCTCAACTGGACAGGGGAAGTAAGAACTATGGCTACACCTTC.

The chain links TRBV12-3 or TRBV12-4 to TRBJ2-5, with D tentatively TRBD2 (7 bases). The V gene lost 1 base and the J gene lost 6 bases, with 12 bases spanning the gap. The CDR3 spans 14 residues. The CDR3 loop is CASSLERGAKTQYF. CDR3 DNA sequence: TGTGCCAGCAGTTTAGAACGGGGGGCGAAGACCCAGTACTTC.